The T cell receptor (beta chain) under discussion was sequenced for a study of T cell repertoires in cytomegalovirus infection. Study observations and caveats: Cumulative frequency of public TCR beta families picked out carriers of CMV plus the relevant HLA.

The germline CDR1 and CDR2 sequences are MNHEY and SVGEGT. V was shortened by 5 bases and J by 4 bases, with 18 bases between the two germline ends. This CDR3 is 16 amino acids long. This clonotype has at least ten counts. As yet, its antigen is unknown. MiXCR, run by TCRdb on the reads, gives a single entry per CDR3 protein. The data contain under 100,000 distinct CDR3 sequences, less than 4.5% of them singletons. Sample: PBMCs. The clonotype comes from a human donor in good health (CMV status not recorded). Some clones in this sample may be carry-over from other donors' samples. The chain combines TRBV6-2 or TRBV6-3 with TRBJ1-3; D remains unclear. Written as DNA, the CDR3 is TGTGCCAGCAGTGATGCCGGGAGAAGCTCGGGAAACACCATATATTTT. It codes for CASSDAGRSSGNTIYF.